These 21 T cell receptor beta chains originate from one sample sequenced in a study of cytomegalovirus exposure and HLA in healthy donors. The PCR made use of 60 Vbeta and 13 Jbeta primers. Clones were sequenced by immunoSEQ multiplex PCR, and TCRdb holds only the in-frame ones, with some missing. The sample holds 150,000 to 200,000 clones; roughly 85% are singletons and the top ten take roughly 2%. Sequencing used PBMCs. These receptors were taken from a man aged 40-55 years in good health and CMV-seronegative.

The chain couples TRBV27 to TRBJ2-1; 14 nucleotides line up with TRBD2. J gave up 2 bases and V 5 bases, and 11 bases lay outside the gene matches. CDR3 length equals 19 residues. Germline V CDR1 and CDR2: MNHEY, SMNVEV (reference sequence). CDR3 coding DNA: TGTGCCAGCAGTACCCTCGTGACTAGCGGGAGGGTAACCTACAATGAGCAGTTCTTC. Translating it yields CASSTLVTSGRVTYNEQFF.

This rearrangement joins TRBV27 to TRBJ2-3, with 7 bases that match TRBD2. With V trimmed by 4 bases and J by 7 bases, 8 bases remained unmatched. In germline, CDR1 is MNHEY, CDR2 SMNVEV (reference sequence). The CDR3 sequence is 14 residues long. The CDR3 loop reads CASSSSGNVNTQYF. In DNA, the CDR3 is TGTGCCAGCAGTTCCAGCGGGAATGTGAATACGCAGTATTTT.

With regard to this clone: The junction differs from germline at one of its ends, possibly a read error. The chain's CDR3 is CASSTRTSGDLANEQFF. CDR3 DNA: TGTGCTAGCAGCACAAGGACTAGCGGGGACTTAGCGAATGAGCAGTTCTTC. The V call is TRBV7-7, the J call TRBJ2-1; TRBD2 matches 12 bases. CDR1 and CDR2 from the germline V gene are SSHAT and FNYEAQ (reference sequence). The CDR3 contains 17 residues.

Only one count was recorded for this clone. The rearrangement uses TRBV15 and TRBJ2-1, with TRBD1 matching 7 bases. The V and J ends lost 5 bases and 5 bases, in that order; junction bases with no gene match: 6. Germline V gene sequence: CDR1 LNHNV, CDR2 YYDKDF (reference sequence). The CDR3 is made up of 14 amino acids. The CDR3 sequence: CATSLRTGDNEQFF. The CDR3 DNA is TGTGCCACCAGCCTCCGGACAGGAGACAATGAGCAGTTCTTC.

This clone was detected a few times. CDR3 DNA: TGTGCCAGTAGCCATAGACAGGGGTTGTACGAGCAGTACTTC. Translation gives CASSHRQGLYEQYF. The rearrangement uses TRBV19 and TRBJ2-7; 8 nucleotides line up with TRBD1. Per the germline V gene, CDR1 is LNHDA and CDR2 is SQIVND (reference sequence). The ends lost 6 bases at V and 4 bases at J; junction bases unmatched: 8. This CDR3 region has 14 residues.

V and J are TRBV5-1 and TRBJ2-7; 14 bases map to TRBD2. Germline loops: CDR1 SGHRS, CDR2 YFSETQ. With 8 bases clipped from V and 6 bases from J, the junction kept 25 bases outside the gene matches. This CDR3 is built from 20 residues. CDR3 sequence reads: CASSFLPGLAGVVPTSEQYF. The CDR3 DNA sequence: TGCGCCAGTAGTTTTTTACCGGGACTAGCGGGAGTTGTCCCGACCTCCGAGCAGTACTTC.

This clone was observed a handful of times. The rearrangement joins TRBV30 to TRBJ2-5; D is possibly TRBD1 (6 bases). Between the trimmed V and J ends, which lost 4 bases and 5 bases, there was a span of 20 bases. Germline CDR1 reads GTSNPN; CDR2 reads SVGIG (reference sequence). The CDR3 is 15 residues long. Here the CDR3 reads CAWTAAGVEWETQYF. DNA for the CDR3: TGTGCCTGGACCGCCGCAGGGGTTGAATGGGAGACCCAGTACTTC.

The rearrangement uses TRBV25-1 and TRBJ1-4, with 7 bases matching TRBD1. CDR1 MGHDK and CDR2 SYGVNS come from the germline V gene. The V gene end was trimmed by 1 base and the J gene end by 8 bases; junction bases not matched to a gene: 4. CDR3 length: 14 amino acids. This CDR3 is CASSESTGEEKLFF. CDR3 DNA sequence: TGTGCCAGCAGTGAATCTACAGGGGAAGAAAAACTGTTTTTT. Supplemented by reference TRBV25-1 and TRBJ1-4, the full variable domain reads EADIYQTPRYLVIGTGKKITLECSQTMGHDKMYWYQQDPGMELHLIHYSYGVNSTEKGDLSSESTVSRIRTEHFPLTLESARPSHTSQYLCASSESTGEEKLFFGSGTQLSVL.

CDR3 sequence reads: CASSLLAATNTGELFF. The CDR3 region has the DNA TGTGCCAGCAGCTTACTAGCGGCCACGAACACCGGGGAGCTGTTTTTT. The rearrangement uses TRBV7-2 and TRBJ2-2; 7 bases are shared with TRBD2. The germline CDR1 and CDR2 sequences are SGHTA and FQGNSA. The length of the CDR3 is 16 residues. V lost 2 bases and J lost 0; bases outside the gene matches: 3.

The genes are TRBV28 and TRBJ2-3; D remains unclear. The germline V gene encodes CDR1 MDHEN and CDR2 SYDVKM. V lost 5 bases and J lost 0, with 12 bases in between. The length of the CDR3 is 15 residues. The CDR3 coding sequence is TGTGCCAGCAGTCCGAGCATCGCTAGCACAGATACGCAGTATTTT. Translating gives CASSPSIASTDTQYF.

V and J are TRBV27 and TRBJ1-6; weak D call: TRBD1 (5 bases). The length of the CDR3 is 12 residues. Germline CDR1 reads MNHEY; CDR2 reads SMNVEV (reference sequence). The V and J ends lost 8 bases and 10 bases respectively, with 12 bases between them. In DNA, the CDR3 is TGTGCCAGCTCAGGGATGGCCTCACCCCTCCACTTT. Its translation is CASSGMASPLHF.

This rearrangement joins TRBV4-2 to TRBJ2-5; weak D call: TRBD2 (6 bases). CDR1 is LGHNA and CDR2 is YNFKEQ in the germline V gene. This CDR3 comprises 17 residues. Trimming left V 2 bases short and J 2 bases short, with 18 bases between. This CDR3 is CASSQSGVAVSQETQYF. In nucleotides, the CDR3 is TGTGCCAGCAGCCAATCCGGGGTAGCGGTGTCGCAAGAGACCCAGTACTTC.

The rearrangement uses TRBV7-2 and TRBJ2-5; TRBD2 matches at 9 bases. The V gene's germline CDR1 is SGHTA and CDR2 FQGNSA. CDR3 length: 15 amino acids. Trimming at V came to 5 bases and at J to 5 bases, leaving 9 bases not matched to a gene. CDR3 sequence: CASSRGAGGTETQYF. CDR3 nucleotides: TGTGCCAGCAGCCGGGGGGCGGGAGGGACGGAGACCCAGTACTTC.

The rearrangement uses TRBV30 and TRBJ2-2, with D tentatively TRBD2 (5 bases). Germline V CDR1 and CDR2: GTSNPN, SVGIG (reference sequence). The CDR3 spans 14 residues. With 0 bases removed from V and 4 bases from J, the gap between germline ends came to 9 bases. This CDR3 reads CAWSVIGSTGELFF. DNA of the CDR3: TGTGCCTGGAGTGTCATAGGGAGCACCGGGGAGCTGTTTTTT.

The V and J genes are TRBV7-9 and TRBJ2-1; tentatively, D is TRBD1 (6 bases). Germline lookup yields CDR1 SEHNR and CDR2 FQNEAQ (reference sequence). This CDR3 contains 13 residues. Trimming left V 1 base short and J 8 bases short, with 9 bases between. Written as DNA, the CDR3 is TGTGCCAGCAGCTTAGTACAGGGCCATGAGCAGTTCTTC. This codes for CASSLVQGHEQFF.

The chain has TRBV6-5 and TRBJ2-2, with D possibly TRBD1 on 6 matching bases. The V end was cut by 7 bases, the J end by 8 bases, with 20 bases between. This CDR3 has 15 amino acids. Germline assignment: CDR1 MNHEY and CDR2 SVGAGI. CDR3 DNA sequence: TGTGCCAGCACCAAACGAGGGGATACAGGGGGGGAGCTGTTTTTT. Translated, it gives CASTKRGDTGGELFF.

Points on this clone: A read error may produce the germline difference seen at one junction end. The chain uses TRBV7-9 and TRBJ2-7; D perhaps matches TRBD2 (5 bases). The CDR3 consists of 14 residues. Germline CDR1 is SEHNR and CDR2 is FQNEAQ (reference sequence). As DNA, the CDR3 is TGTTCCAGCAGCTTAAGCGGTAACCTAGTTGGGCAGTACTTC. Protein product: CSSSLSGNLVGQYF.

The table lists this clone with a few counts. V and J are TRBV5-1 and TRBJ1-2; 11 positions match TRBD1. J lost 1 base, V lost 3 bases, and 11 bases had no gene match. The germline V gene has CDR1 SGHRS and CDR2 YFSETQ. The CDR3 has 18 residues. CDR3 coding DNA: TGCGCCAGCAGCTCAGGACAGGGGGCAAGTTCGGGTAACTATGGCTACACCTTC. Translation gives CASSSGQGASSGNYGYTF. Based on the CDR3 plus reference TRBV5-1 and TRBJ1-2, the full variable domain is KAGVTQTPRYLIKTRGQQVTLSCSPISGHRSVSWYQQTPGQGLQFLFEYFSETQRNKGNFPGRFSGRQFSNSRSEMNVSTLELGDSALYLCASSSGQGASSGNYGYTFGSGTRLTVV.

The chain combines TRBV5-1 with TRBJ2-1; 8 bases are a match to TRBD2. The germline V gene encodes CDR1 SGHRS and CDR2 YFSETQ. Trimming took 0 bases from V and 15 from J; bases not matched to a gene: 5. This CDR3 is 12 amino acids long. The CDR3 region has the DNA TGCGCCAGCAGCTTGGAGGCGGGAGGTTGGTTCTTC. Encoded protein: CASSLEAGGWFF.

V and J are TRBV6-5 and TRBJ2-1; 8 nucleotides agree with TRBD2. J was trimmed by 6 bases and V by 2 bases; bases with no gene match: 3. This CDR3 has 14 residues. CDR1 is MNHEY, CDR2 SVGAGI, per germline. As DNA, the CDR3 is TGTGCCAGCAGTTACGGACTAGCCCCCAATGAGCAGTTCTTC. Residues: CASSYGLAPNEQFF.

This clone was recorded once. The chain is built from TRBV29-1 and TRBJ1-1; possible D gene TRBD1, 5 bases. This CDR3 comprises 11 residues. The V and J ends lost 5 bases and 8 bases respectively, with 12 bases between them. The V gene's germline CDR1 is SQVTM and CDR2 ANQGSEA. Here the CDR3 reads CSVQSGGEAFF. CDR3 DNA sequence: TGCAGCGTTCAAAGTGGGGGGGAAGCTTTCTTT.